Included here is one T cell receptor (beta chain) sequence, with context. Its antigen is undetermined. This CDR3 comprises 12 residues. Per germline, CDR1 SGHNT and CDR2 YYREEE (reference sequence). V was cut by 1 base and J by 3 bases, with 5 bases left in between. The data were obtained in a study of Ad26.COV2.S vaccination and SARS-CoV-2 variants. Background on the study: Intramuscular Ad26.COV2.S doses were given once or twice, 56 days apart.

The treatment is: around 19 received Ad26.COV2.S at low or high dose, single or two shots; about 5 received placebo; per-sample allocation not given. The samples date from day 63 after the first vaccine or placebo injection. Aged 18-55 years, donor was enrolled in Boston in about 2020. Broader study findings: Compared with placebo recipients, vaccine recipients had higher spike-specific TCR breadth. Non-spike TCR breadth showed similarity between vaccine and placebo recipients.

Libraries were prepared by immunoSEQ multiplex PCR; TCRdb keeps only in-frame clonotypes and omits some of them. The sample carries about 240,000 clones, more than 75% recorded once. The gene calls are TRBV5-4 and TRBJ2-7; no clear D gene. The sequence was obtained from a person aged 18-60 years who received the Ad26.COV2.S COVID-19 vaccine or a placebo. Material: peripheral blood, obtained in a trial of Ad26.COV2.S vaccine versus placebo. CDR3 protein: CASSLSGYEQYF. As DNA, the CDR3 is TGTGCCAGCAGCTTGTCTGGCTACGAGCAGTACTTC. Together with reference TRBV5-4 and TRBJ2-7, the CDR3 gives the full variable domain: ETGVTQSPTHLIKTRGQQVTLRCSSQSGHNTVSWYQQALGQGPQFIFQYYREEENGRGNFPPRFSGLQFPNYSSELNVNALELDDSALYLCASSLSGYEQYFGPGTRLTVT.